These 14 T cell receptor beta chains came from one sample sequenced in a study of T cells in Graves' hyperthyroidism and ophthalmopathy (dated by TCRdb to about 2019). Library prep was done by multiplex PCR. Instrument on record: Illumina HiSeq 2000. TCR beta CDR3 regions were amplified from RNA transcripts. The TCR CDR3 was subjected to a first round of RT-PCR using the HTBI primer set and the Qiagen OneStep RT-PCR kit. In TCRdb, the public reads were trimmed at Q25 with fastp and aligned with MiXCR, with productive beta chains retained. Rows merge per CDR3 protein into single entries with the most common DNA and genes. Recorded for this sample are about 580,000 distinct CDR3 sequences; about 14% of them occurred a single time. More than 4.5% of the sample is taken by the ten largest. Sample: blood. The receptors shown here come from a woman aged 30 to 39 with Graves' hyperthyroidism that later progressed to Graves' ophthalmopathy.

This clonotype was recorded at least ten times. This chain connects TRBV3-1 to TRBJ1-2, with TRBD1 identical over 9 bases. Trimming removed 2 bases from V and 4 bases from J; junction bases left unmatched: 5. Per germline, CDR1 LGHDT and CDR2 YNNKEL (reference sequence). The CDR3 length is 15 residues. The CDR3 spells CASSQRDRVGYGYTF. CDR3 coding DNA: TGTGCCAGCAGCCAAAGGGACAGGGTAGGCTATGGCTACACCTTC.

This clonotype was recorded at least ten times. This chain's CDR3 is CASSEMGVDTQYF. For the CDR3, the DNA is TGTGCCAGCAGTGAAATGGGGGTAGATACGCAGTATTTT. The rearrangement links TRBV2 to TRBJ2-3; either TRBD1 or TRBD2 may fit D (5 bases each). Trimming removed 2 bases at V and 5 bases at J, with 8 bases between. The germline CDR1 and CDR2 sequences are SNHLY and FYNNEI. The CDR3 has 13 amino acids.

Comments on this clonotype: This sequence may be a read error, since a much larger clone differs from it by one base. The chain has TRBV20-1 and TRBJ2-3; D is unclear. Germline lookup yields CDR1 DFQATT and CDR2 SNEGSKA (reference sequence). There are 16 residues in the CDR3. The germline V and J ends were trimmed by 3 bases and 8 bases, with 24 bases remaining between them. In DNA form, the CDR3 reads TGCAGTGCTAGGAGTCCCCTGGGGTCTTTATCAGGTACGCAGTATTTT. Its translation: CSARSPLGSLSGTQYF.

This clonotype was seen many times. The J gene is TRBJ2-1, the V gene TRBV7-6, with TRBD2 identical over 7 bases. The CDR3 runs to 17 residues. Germline values: CDR1 SGHVS, CDR2 FNYEAQ. The J segment lost 1 base and the V segment lost 0 bases, leaving 6 bases of the junction unmatched. CDR3 coding DNA: TGTGCCAGCAGCTTAGCTCTTGCTAGCGGTTCCTACAATGAGCAGTTCTTC. It is translated as CASSLALASGSYNEQFF.

As to this clonotype: Possible read error: a much larger clone is one base away. The V gene is TRBV19, the J gene TRBJ1-3; D is undetermined. This CDR3 has 15 amino acids. CDR1 is LNHDA, CDR2 SQIVND, per germline (reference sequence). The CDR3, as DNA: TGTGCCCGTAGCGGTAGTAGTCCTTCTGGAAACACCATATATTTT. Encoded protein: CARSGSSPSGNTIYF.

This chain uses TRBV5-1 with TRBJ2-5, with 7 bases matching TRBD1. J lost 1 base, V lost 7 bases, and 7 bases had no gene match. This CDR3 has 14 residues. Germline assignment: CDR1 SGHRS and CDR2 YFSETQ. The CDR3 DNA follows: TGCGCCAGCGGAATACAGGGGTCCCAAGAGACCCAGTACTTC. Translation gives CASGIQGSQETQYF. The full variable domain, rest sourced from reference TRBV5-1 and TRBJ2-5, is KAGVTQTPRYLIKTRGQQVTLSCSPISGHRSVSWYQQTPGQGLQFLFEYFSETQRNKGNFPGRFSGRQFSNSRSEMNVSTLELGDSALYLCASGIQGSQETQYFGPGTRLLVL.

The V call is TRBV20-1, the J call TRBJ1-1; D is unresolved. This CDR3 region has 13 residues. V dropped 2 bases and J dropped 5 bases, with 12 bases sitting between them. Germline CDR1 DFQATT, CDR2 SNEGSKA (reference sequence). The CDR3 DNA sequence: TGCAGTGCTAGATTTCTGCGGGATACTGAAGCTTTCTTT. This translates into CSARFLRDTEAFF.

The sample holds a few counts of this clonotype. The chain joins TRBV7-9 to TRBJ2-7, with no clear D. The V gene lost 3 bases and the J gene lost 0 bases, with 12 bases spanning the gap. The CDR3 spans 15 residues. The germline V gene has CDR1 SEHNR and CDR2 FQNEAQ (reference sequence). In nucleotides, the CDR3 is TGTGCCAGCAGCTTGAGGCCCCACGGCTCCTACGAGCAGTACTTC. Translated: CASSLRPHGSYEQYF.

The rearrangement joins TRBV28 to TRBJ2-7; 8 nucleotides match TRBD1. Germline loops: CDR1 MDHEN, CDR2 SYDVKM. This CDR3 has 14 amino acids. J lost 6 bases, V lost 3 bases, and 7 bases had no gene match. The CDR3 here is CASSLFQGAGEQYF. Here the CDR3 DNA reads TGTGCCAGCAGTTTGTTTCAGGGGGCGGGCGAGCAGTACTTC.

This clonotype was found a few times. The chain joins TRBV12-3 or TRBV12-4 to TRBJ2-7; D perhaps matches TRBD1 (6 bases). There are 15 residues in the CDR3. Trimming took 10 bases from V and 6 from J, leaving 25 bases between them. The CDR3 coding sequence is TGTGCCAACAGCCACCTGAGGGGGAGCGATGGCGAGCAGTACTTC. Translation gives CANSHLRGSDGEQYF.

This clonotype was counted only a few times. V usage is TRBV30 and J usage is TRBJ1-2; 9 nucleotides agree with TRBD1. This CDR3 is built from 13 residues. From germline, CDR1 is GTSNPN and CDR2 SVGIG (reference sequence). Unmatched junction bases numbered 3, after V lost 3 bases and J lost 4 bases. The CDR3: CAWSGTGIYGYTF. CDR3 nucleotides: TGTGCCTGGAGCGGGACAGGGATCTATGGCTACACCTTC.

The chain employs TRBV18 and TRBJ2-7; 10 bases line up with TRBD2. The ends lost 3 bases at V and 3 bases at J; junction bases unmatched: 8. Per the germline V gene, CDR1 is KGHSH and CDR2 is LQKENI. This CDR3 contains 16 residues. Written as DNA, the CDR3 is TGTGCCAGCTCACCGCGTGGACTAGCGGAGGACTACGAGCAGTACTTC. As protein: CASSPRGLAEDYEQYF.

J is TRBJ2-1 and V is TRBV11-2; 10 bases fit TRBD2. This CDR3 is built from 16 residues. Germline trimming cut 1 base from V and 3 bases from J; bases unmatched to any gene: 3. Germline lookup yields CDR1 SGHAT and CDR2 FQNNGV. The CDR3 sequence: CASSLGTSGHYNEQFF. In DNA, the CDR3 is TGTGCCAGCAGCTTAGGGACTAGCGGACACTACAATGAGCAGTTCTTC. The full variable domain, in which reference TRBV11-2 and TRBJ2-1 provide the parts outside the CDR3, is EAGVAQSPRYKIIEKRQSVAFWCNPISGHATLYWYQQILGQGPKLLIQFQNNGVVDDSQLPKDRFSAERLKGVDSTLKIQPAKLEDSAVYLCASSLGTSGHYNEQFFGPGTRLTVL.

This clonotype was seen many times. This CDR3 reads CASSESANSGNTIYF. In DNA, the CDR3 is TGTGCCAGCAGTGAATCGGCGAACTCTGGAAACACCATATATTTT. The chain recombines TRBV6-1 with TRBJ1-3; unclear D gene. Germline CDR1 is MNHNS and CDR2 is SASEGT. The V end was cut by 2 bases, the J end by 0 bases, with 8 bases between. The CDR3 loop spans 15 amino acids.